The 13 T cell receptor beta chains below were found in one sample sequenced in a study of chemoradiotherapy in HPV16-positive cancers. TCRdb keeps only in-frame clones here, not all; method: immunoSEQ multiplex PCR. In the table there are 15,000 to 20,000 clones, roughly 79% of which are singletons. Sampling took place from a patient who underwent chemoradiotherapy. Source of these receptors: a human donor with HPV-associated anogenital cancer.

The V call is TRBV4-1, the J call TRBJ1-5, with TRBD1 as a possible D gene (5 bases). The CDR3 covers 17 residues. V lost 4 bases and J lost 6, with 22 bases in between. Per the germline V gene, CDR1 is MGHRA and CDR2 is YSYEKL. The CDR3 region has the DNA TGCGCCAGCAGCCGAACGACGGGGGGGGTGGCCAGTCAGCCCCAGCATTTT. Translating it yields CASSRTTGGVASQPQHF.

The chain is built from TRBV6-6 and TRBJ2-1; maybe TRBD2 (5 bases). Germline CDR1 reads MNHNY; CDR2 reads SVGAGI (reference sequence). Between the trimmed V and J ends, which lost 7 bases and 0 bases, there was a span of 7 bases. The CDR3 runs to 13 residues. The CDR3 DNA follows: TGTGCCAGCATTCGGGGCTCCTACAATGAGCAGTTCTTC. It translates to CASIRGSYNEQFF.

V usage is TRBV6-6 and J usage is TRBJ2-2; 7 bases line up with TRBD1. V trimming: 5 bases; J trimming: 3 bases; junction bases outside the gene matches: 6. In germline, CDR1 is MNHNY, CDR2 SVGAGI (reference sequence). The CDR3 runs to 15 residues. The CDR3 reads CASSPRQGHTGELFF. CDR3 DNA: TGTGCCAGCAGTCCACGACAGGGTCACACCGGGGAGCTGTTTTTT.

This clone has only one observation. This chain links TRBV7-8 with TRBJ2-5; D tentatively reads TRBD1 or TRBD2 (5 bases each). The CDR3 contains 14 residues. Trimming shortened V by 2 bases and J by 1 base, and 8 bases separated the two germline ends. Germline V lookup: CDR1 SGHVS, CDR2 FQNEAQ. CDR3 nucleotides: TGTGCCAGCAGCTTAAAGGGACCCCAAGAGACCCAGTACTTC. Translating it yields CASSLKGPQETQYF.

The CDR3 region is CAWSFFRRTNYGYTF. The CDR3, as DNA: TGTGCCTGGAGTTTTTTCCGGAGAACTAACTATGGCTACACCTTC. The J gene is TRBJ1-2, the V gene TRBV30; D uncertain. Germline V gene lookup returns CDR1 GTSNPN and CDR2 SVGIG (reference sequence). There are 15 residues in the CDR3. The V gene lost 2 bases and the J gene lost 0 bases, with 13 bases spanning the gap. The full variable domain, its missing parts supplied by reference TRBV30 and TRBJ1-2, is SQTIHQWPATLVQPVGSPLSLECTVEGTSNPNLYWYRQAAGRGLQLLFYSVGIGQISSEVPQNLSASRPQDRQFILSSKKLLLSDSGFYLCAWSFFRRTNYGYTFGSGTRLTVV.

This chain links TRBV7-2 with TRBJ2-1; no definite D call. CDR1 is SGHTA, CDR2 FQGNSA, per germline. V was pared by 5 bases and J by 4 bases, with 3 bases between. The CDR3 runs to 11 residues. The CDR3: CASSRYNEQFF. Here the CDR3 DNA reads TGTGCCAGCAGCCGATACAATGAGCAGTTCTTC.

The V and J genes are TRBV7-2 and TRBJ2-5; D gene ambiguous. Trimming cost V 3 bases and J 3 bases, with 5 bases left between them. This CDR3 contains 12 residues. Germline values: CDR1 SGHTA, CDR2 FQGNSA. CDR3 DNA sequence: TGTGCCAGCAGCTTCGCAAAAGAGACCCAGTACTTC. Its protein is CASSFAKETQYF.

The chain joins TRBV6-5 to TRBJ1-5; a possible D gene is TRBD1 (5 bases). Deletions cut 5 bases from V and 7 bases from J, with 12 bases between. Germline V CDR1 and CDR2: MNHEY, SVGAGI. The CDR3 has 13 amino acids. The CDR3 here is CASSPDRGQPQHF. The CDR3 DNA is TGTGCCAGCAGTCCTGACCGGGGGCAGCCCCAGCATTTT.

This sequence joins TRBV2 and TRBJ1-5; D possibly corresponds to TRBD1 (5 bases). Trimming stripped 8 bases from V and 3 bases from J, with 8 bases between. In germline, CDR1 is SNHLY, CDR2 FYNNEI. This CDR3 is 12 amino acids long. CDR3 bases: TGTGCCAGCCAGACAGTCAATCAGCCCCAGCATTTT. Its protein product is CASQTVNQPQHF.

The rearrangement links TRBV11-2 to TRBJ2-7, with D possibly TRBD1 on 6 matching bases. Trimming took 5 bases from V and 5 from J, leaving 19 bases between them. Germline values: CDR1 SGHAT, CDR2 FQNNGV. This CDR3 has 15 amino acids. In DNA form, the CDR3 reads TGTGCCAGCAGCCCGATGGTCAGGGGTGCGGACGAGCAGTACTTC. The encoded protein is CASSPMVRGADEQYF.

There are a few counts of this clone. As DNA, the CDR3 is TGTGCCAGCAGCCATAGCCGGTCCAGTAGGGCCCTGGTGAATCAGCCCCAGCATTTT. It yields the protein CASSHSRSSRALVNQPQHF. The J gene is TRBJ1-5, the V gene TRBV28; D gene unclear. The germline V gene has CDR1 MDHEN and CDR2 SYDVKM. The CDR3 is 19 amino acids. Deletions cut 6 bases from V and 4 bases from J, with 28 bases between. Full variable domain (rest looked up from reference TRBV28 and TRBJ1-5): DVKVTQSSRYLVKRTGEKVFLECVQDMDHENMFWYRQDPGLGLRLIYFSYDVKMKEKGDIPEGYSVSREKKERFSLILESASTNQTSMYLCASSHSRSSRALVNQPQHFGDGTRLSIL.

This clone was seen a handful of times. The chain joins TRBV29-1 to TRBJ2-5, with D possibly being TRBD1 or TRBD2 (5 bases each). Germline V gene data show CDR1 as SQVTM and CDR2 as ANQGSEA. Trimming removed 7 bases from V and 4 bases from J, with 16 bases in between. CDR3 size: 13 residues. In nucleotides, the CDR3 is TGCAGCGCGTCCCAGGGACGGGTAGAGACCCAGTACTTC. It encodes CSASQGRVETQYF.

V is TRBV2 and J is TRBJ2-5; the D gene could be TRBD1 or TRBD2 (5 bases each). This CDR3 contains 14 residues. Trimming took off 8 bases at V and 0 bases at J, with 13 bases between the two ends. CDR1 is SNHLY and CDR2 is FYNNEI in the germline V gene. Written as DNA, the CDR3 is TGTGCCAGCGTGGAGAGGGGTTACCAAGAGACCCAGTACTTC. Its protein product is CASVERGYQETQYF. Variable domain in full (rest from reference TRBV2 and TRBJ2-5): EPEVTQTPSHQVTQMGQEVILRCVPISNHLYFYWYRQILGQKVEFLVSFYNNEISEKSEIFDDQFSVERPDGSNFTLKIRSTKLEDSAMYFCASVERGYQETQYFGPGTRLLVL.